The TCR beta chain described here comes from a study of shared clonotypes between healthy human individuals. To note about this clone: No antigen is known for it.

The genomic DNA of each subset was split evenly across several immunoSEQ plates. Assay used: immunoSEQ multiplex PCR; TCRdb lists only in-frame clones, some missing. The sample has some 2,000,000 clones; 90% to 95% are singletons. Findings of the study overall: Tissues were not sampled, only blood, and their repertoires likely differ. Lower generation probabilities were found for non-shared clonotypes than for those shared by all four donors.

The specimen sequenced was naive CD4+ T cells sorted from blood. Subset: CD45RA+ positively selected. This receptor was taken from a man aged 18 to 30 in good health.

CDR3 DNA: TGTGCCAGTATCGTCCGGGGAGGGAACACTGAAGCTTTCTTT. Encoded protein: CASIVRGGNTEAFF. This sequence joins TRBV19 and TRBJ1-1; D gene unclear. The CDR3 length is 14 residues. Germline V lookup: CDR1 LNHDA, CDR2 SQIVND (reference sequence). Trimming took 7 bases from V and 1 from J, leaving 13 bases between them.